This T cell receptor (beta chain) comes out of a study of blood T cell repertoires in COVID-19. Study at large: Collection of acute and convalescent COVID-19 samples took place in the United States, Italy and Spain. Sources were T cells, B-cell-depleted T cells, or PBMCs; the material itself was cDNA or gDNA.

This clone was observed a few times. Unmatched junction bases numbered 7, after V lost 3 bases and J lost 3 bases. Germline CDR1 reads SGHKS; CDR2 reads YYEKEE (reference sequence). The CDR3 contains 15 residues. As handled by the study authors: For nucleated cells, counts were estimated from reference gene primer amplification. Sequenced by immunoSEQ multiplex PCR; TCRdb stores in-frame clones only, minus some. V and J calls and clone size follow that table, whereas D and trimming were derived from the DNA. The table includes 220,000 or so clones, 70% to 85% detected once. The genes are TRBV5-5 and TRBJ1-2, with 8 nucleotides matching TRBD1. The TCR sequence derives from an elderly woman with acute or convalescent COVID-19. The specimen sequenced was peripheral blood. The CDR3 reads CASSWGGQGDYGYTF. The CDR3 DNA sequence: TGTGCCAGCAGCTGGGGAGGACAGGGAGACTATGGCTACACCTTC.